What follows are 32 T cell receptor beta chains derived from one specimen sequenced in a study of shared clonotypes between healthy human individuals. Only in-frame clones appear in the TCRdb table, and some are missing; sequencing was by immunoSEQ multiplex PCR. The sample contains fewer than 3 million clones, about nine tenths of which appear only once. Material: naive CD4+ T cells from PBMCs. Stated subset: CD45RA+ positively selected. These receptors came from a man aged 18 to 30 in good health. Some clones in this sample may be carry-over from other donors' samples.

J is TRBJ2-1 and V is TRBV2; no firm D call. V was trimmed by 6 bases and J by 0 bases, leaving 15 bases between them. CDR1 SNHLY and CDR2 FYNNEI come from the germline V gene. CDR3 length: 16 amino acids. The CDR3 is CASRVSRVFSYNEQFF. In DNA, the CDR3 is TGTGCCAGCAGGGTCTCTAGGGTCTTCTCCTACAATGAGCAGTTCTTC.

This clone was seen more than once but under ten times. The sample has other DNA sequences that encode this CDR3 too. The chain couples TRBV5-1 to TRBJ1-1; D gene uncertain. Trimming left V 0 bases short and J 1 base short, with 7 bases between. The CDR3 is 14 amino acids. The germline V gene has CDR1 SGHRS and CDR2 YFSETQ. The DNA of the CDR3 is TGCGCCAGCAGCTTGGAGCCAGGGAACACTGAAGCTTTCTTT. It specifies CASSLEPGNTEAFF.

This clone was observed once. J is TRBJ2-7 and V is TRBV5-1, with D unclear. The germline CDR1 and CDR2 sequences are SGHRS and YFSETQ. The CDR3 is 16 residues long. V was cut by 0 bases and J by 2 bases, with 15 bases left in between. The CDR3 DNA sequence: TGCGCCAGCAGCTTGGCCTCCGGGCCCTCCACCTACGAGCAGTACTTC. It specifies CASSLASGPSTYEQYF.

CDR3: CASSPAGVHQPQHF. CDR3 in DNA: TGTGCCAGCTCACCCGCTGGAGTCCACCAGCCCCAGCATTTT. The rearrangement uses TRBV18 and TRBJ1-5, with D uncertain. The V gene's germline CDR1 is KGHSH and CDR2 LQKENI. The CDR3 is made up of 14 amino acids. V dropped 3 bases and J dropped 7 bases, with 13 bases sitting between them. The full variable domain, in which reference TRBV18 and TRBJ1-5 provide the parts outside the CDR3, is NAGVMQNPRHLVRRRGQEARLRCSPMKGHSHVYWYRQLPEEGLKFMVYLQKENIIDESGMPKERFSAEFPKEGPSILRIQQVVRGDSAAYFCASSPAGVHQPQHFGDGTRLSIL.

As concerns this clone: The same CDR3 can be traced to other DNA sequences in this sample. CDR3 amino acids: CASSESGRAYEQYF. The CDR3, as DNA: TGTGCCAGCAGTGAATCGGGCAGGGCCTACGAGCAGTACTTC. The chain couples TRBV6-1 to TRBJ2-7; maybe TRBD1 (5 bases). CDR3 size: 14 residues. CDR1 is MNHNS, CDR2 SASEGT, per germline. The V and J ends lost 2 bases and 2 bases respectively, with 10 bases between them.

V usage is TRBV15 and J usage is TRBJ1-5; the D gene is possibly TRBD1 (6 bases). CDR1 and CDR2 from the germline V gene are LNHNV and YYDKDF (reference sequence). Trimming pared 6 bases from V and 6 bases from J, leaving 18 bases between. CDR3 size: 15 residues. The CDR3 DNA reads as TGTGCCACCAGAGGCTTAACAGGGAATGGTCAGCCCCAGCATTTT. Its translation is CATRGLTGNGQPQHF.

V and J are TRBV5-4 and TRBJ1-5; possibly TRBD1 for D (6 bases). This CDR3 has 13 residues. V was trimmed by 4 bases and J by 7 bases, leaving 12 bases between them. CDR1 is SGHNT, CDR2 YYREEE, per germline (reference sequence). The CDR3 loop is CASSLDSEQPQHF. In DNA, the CDR3 is TGTGCCAGCAGCCTGGACAGCGAACAGCCCCAGCATTTT.

This clone appeared once. The rearrangement joins TRBV28 to TRBJ1-1; 7 positions agree with TRBD1. This CDR3 has 12 residues. Germline CDR1 and CDR2: MDHEN and SYDVKM. The junction had 5 bases not matched to a gene; V was cut back by 2 bases and J by 11 bases. DNA of the CDR3: TGTGCCAGCAGTTTAGCAGGACAGGTCGCTTTCTTT. Protein: CASSLAGQVAFF.

This sequence joins TRBV4-3 and TRBJ1-3; TRBD1 aligns across 9 bases. This CDR3 has 19 amino acids. V shed 3 bases, J shed 2 bases, and the junction held 14 bases outside the gene matches. Germline loops: CDR1 LGHNA, CDR2 YSLEER. The CDR3 is CASSQRPPGQGTAGNTIYF. The CDR3 nucleotides are TGCGCCAGCAGCCAGCGACCTCCGGGACAGGGTACTGCTGGAAACACCATATATTTT.

V and J are TRBV14 and TRBJ2-2, with D unclear. Germline lookup yields CDR1 SGHDN and CDR2 FVKESK. V was shortened by 5 bases and J by 6 bases, with 13 bases between the two germline ends. The CDR3 contains 14 residues. CDR3 in DNA: TGTGCCAGCAGCTCCTCGGTCCTTCCCGGGGAGCTGTTTTTT. Protein sequence: CASSSSVLPGELFF.

This chain uses TRBV7-8 with TRBJ2-3; 7 nucleotides agree with TRBD2. CDR3 length: 17 residues. Germline CDR1 and CDR2: SGHVS and FQNEAQ. Trimming cost V 3 bases and J 1 base; bases outside gene matches: 10. The CDR3 nucleotides read TGTGCCAGCAGCTTCACCAGGGCGGGAGCGCGCACAGATACGCAGTATTTT. Translated: CASSFTRAGARTDTQYF.

This rearrangement joins TRBV5-4 to TRBJ1-4; tentatively, D is TRBD1 (6 bases). Looked up from germline, CDR1 is SGHNT and CDR2 is YYREEE (reference sequence). V lost 1 base and J 7 bases, leaving 11 bases between the germline ends. The CDR3 is made up of 14 amino acids. The CDR3 DNA reads TGTGCCAGCAGCTTGCGGGGGGCAGGTGAAAAACTGTTTTTT. Its protein product is CASSLRGAGEKLFF.

The chain links TRBV18 to TRBJ2-1, with D perhaps matching TRBD1 or TRBD2 (6 bases each). V was clipped by 4 bases and J by 3 bases, with 13 bases between them. This CDR3 is built from 15 residues. Germline CDR1 KGHSH, CDR2 LQKENI. The CDR3 protein is CASSRGGMFYNEQFF. CDR3 bases: TGTGCCAGCTCACGAGGGGGGATGTTCTACAATGAGCAGTTCTTC.

The gene calls are TRBV11-3 and TRBJ2-5; the match to TRBD1 covers 7 bases. CDR3 length: 13 residues. The V segment lost 5 bases and the J segment 11 bases; nucleotides outside the gene matches: 11. Germline V gene data show CDR1 as SGHNT and CDR2 as YENEEA. Written as DNA, the CDR3 is TGTGCCAGCAGCGCCGACAGGGTGGGGGAGCAGTACTTC. Translating it yields CASSADRVGEQYF.

The chain has TRBV28 and TRBJ2-7; 9 nucleotides align to TRBD1. Germline CDR1 and CDR2: MDHEN and SYDVKM. This CDR3 spans 15 amino acids. J lost 6 bases, V lost 1 base, and 7 bases had no gene match. CDR3 amino acids: CASSLFGTGIGEQYF. Written as DNA, the CDR3 is TGTGCCAGCAGTTTATTCGGGACAGGGATCGGCGAGCAGTACTTC.

This chain joins TRBV4-1 and TRBJ2-4; D remains unclear. V dropped 3 bases and J dropped 7 bases, with 10 bases sitting between them. Germline CDR1 reads MGHRA; CDR2 reads YSYEKL. The CDR3 contains 13 residues. The CDR3 sequence is CASSHQDRNIQYF. CDR3 bases: TGCGCCAGCAGCCACCAAGACCGGAACATTCAGTACTTC.

With respect to this clone: The same CDR3 also results from other DNA sequences found in this sample. The chain combines TRBV7-9 with TRBJ1-1, with D unresolved. V lost 0 bases and J lost 5, with 7 bases in between. The CDR3 covers 13 residues. From germline, CDR1 is SEHNR and CDR2 FQNEAQ (reference sequence). In nucleotides, the CDR3 is TGTGCCAGCAGCTTAGCGTCCGGGACTGAAGCTTTCTTT. Residues: CASSLASGTEAFF.

The CDR3 region is CASRGQGLRQETQYF. The CDR3 DNA follows: TGTGCCAGCCGGGGACAGGGCCTTCGACAAGAGACCCAGTACTTC. This chain connects TRBV2 to TRBJ2-5; 9 bases map to TRBD1. The CDR3 is 15 amino acids. CDR1 is SNHLY and CDR2 is FYNNEI in the germline V gene. The ends lost 8 bases at V and 2 bases at J; junction bases unmatched: 9.

The V and J genes are TRBV28 and TRBJ1-3; tentatively, D is TRBD1 (6 bases). There are 15 residues in the CDR3. V was clipped by 8 bases and J by 2 bases, with 16 bases between them. Germline lookup yields CDR1 MDHEN and CDR2 SYDVKM. The chain's CDR3 is CASGTPRGTGNTIYF. CDR3 sequence (DNA): TGTGCCAGCGGAACCCCTAGGGGGACTGGAAACACCATATATTTT.

This sequence joins TRBV6-5 and TRBJ2-2, with 11 nucleotides matching TRBD2. The CDR3 length is 15 residues. CDR1 MNHEY and CDR2 SVGAGI come from the germline V gene. With V trimmed by 6 bases and J by 4 bases, 4 bases remained unmatched. The CDR3 coding sequence is TGTGCCAGCAGAATAGCGGGAGGGCCCACCGGGGAGCTGTTTTTT. This translates into CASRIAGGPTGELFF.

The V call is TRBV5-4, the J call TRBJ2-7; 9 bases agree with TRBD1. Germline assignment: CDR1 SGHNT and CDR2 YYREEE (reference sequence). The CDR3 totals 14 residues. The V gene end was trimmed by 4 bases and the J gene end by 5 bases; junction bases not matched to a gene: 7. CDR3 in amino acids: CASSAAGTGNEQYF. CDR3 DNA sequence: TGTGCCAGCAGCGCAGCCGGGACAGGGAACGAGCAGTACTTC.

To note about this clone: This specimen includes other DNA sequences encoding the same CDR3. V is TRBV9 and J is TRBJ1-2; D is perhaps TRBD1 (6 bases). In germline, CDR1 is SGDLS, CDR2 YYNGEE. The CDR3 covers 14 residues. Trimming removed 1 base at V and 2 bases at J, with 9 bases between. CDR3 residues: CASSVRTGNYGYTF. The CDR3, as DNA: TGTGCCAGCAGCGTACGTACAGGGAACTATGGCTACACCTTC.

The J gene is TRBJ2-2, the V gene TRBV5-1; 8 nucleotides match TRBD2. Germline trimming cut 0 bases from V and 5 bases from J; bases unmatched to any gene: 6. The CDR3 is 16 amino acids. Germline values: CDR1 SGHRS, CDR2 YFSETQ. The CDR3 DNA reads TGCGCCAGCAGCTTGGAGGTAGCGGGGTTAACCGGGGAGCTGTTTTTT. This sequence encodes CASSLEVAGLTGELFF.

The V gene is TRBV4-1, the J gene TRBJ2-1; maybe TRBD2 (5 bases). V was cut by 0 bases and J by 9 bases, with 12 bases left in between. CDR3 length: 14 residues. Germline lookup yields CDR1 MGHRA and CDR2 YSYEKL. CDR3 DNA sequence: TGCGCCAGCAGCCAAGATATGGGAGAGAGTGAGCAGTTCTTC. Protein product: CASSQDMGESEQFF.

This chain uses TRBV5-1 with TRBJ1-1; TRBD1 agrees at 9 bases. V dropped 4 bases and J dropped 4; count of bases not matched to a gene: 5. CDR3 length: 14 residues. Germline CDR1 SGHRS, CDR2 YFSETQ. The CDR3 here is CASSQMTGGTEAFF. The CDR3 nucleotides read TGCGCCAGCAGCCAGATGACAGGGGGCACTGAAGCTTTCTTT.

The V gene is TRBV7-9, the J gene TRBJ2-5; 9 bases agree with TRBD2. Near its end, the DNA agrees better with TRBJ2-7, so the J call may be wrong. This CDR3 has 16 residues. From germline, CDR1 is SEHNR and CDR2 FQNEAQ (reference sequence). The DNA for the CDR3 is TGTGCCAGCAGCTTAGAGGTAAGGCGGGAGGGGAACGAGCAGTACTTC. Its protein product is CASSLEVRREGNEQYF.

This chain joins TRBV5-1 and TRBJ2-1, with 7 positions matching TRBD2. The CDR3 runs 15 residues. Germline assignment: CDR1 SGHRS and CDR2 YFSETQ. J lost 3 bases, V lost 4 bases, and 7 bases had no gene match. CDR3 coding DNA: TGCGCCAGCAGCCCATTAGCGGGCGACTACAATGAGCAGTTCTTC. Encoded protein: CASSPLAGDYNEQFF.

The chain uses TRBV2 and TRBJ2-5, with 11 bases aligning to TRBD2. The V segment lost 6 bases and the J segment 4 bases; nucleotides outside the gene matches: 10. The V gene's germline CDR1 is SNHLY and CDR2 FYNNEI. The CDR3 runs 16 residues. The CDR3 bases are TGTGCCAGCAGAGTTGCGACCGGGACTAGCGGAGAGACCCAGTACTTC. This codes for CASRVATGTSGETQYF.

The chain combines TRBV27 with TRBJ2-7, with D possibly TRBD2 on 6 matching bases. The CDR3 totals 15 residues. Deletions cut 6 bases from V and 3 bases from J, with 18 bases between. Germline V gives CDR1 MNHEY, CDR2 SMNVEV (reference sequence). CDR3 DNA sequence: TGTGCCAGCAGCTCCCCAGGTAGCGGAAACTACGAGCAGTACTTC. Its protein is CASSSPGSGNYEQYF.

This clone appeared once. This sequence may be a read error, since a much larger clone differs from it by one base. At the DNA level, this CDR3 is encoded by other sequences in the same sample as well. J is TRBJ1-1 and V is TRBV5-1; TRBD1 might be the D (5 bases). CDR3 size: 13 residues. Germline V gene sequence: CDR1 SGHRS, CDR2 YFSETQ. Trimming removed 2 bases at V and 1 base at J, with 6 bases between. CDR3: CASSFGQNTEAFF. DNA of the CDR3: TGCGCCAGCAGCTTCGGACAGAACACTGAAGCTTTCTTT.

The chain joins TRBV2 to TRBJ2-7; no reliable D call. CDR3 size: 14 residues. CDR1 is SNHLY and CDR2 is FYNNEI in the germline V gene. Trimming took 6 bases from V and 6 from J, leaving 18 bases between them. The CDR3 loop is CASRPSEVPLEQYF. The CDR3 DNA reads as TGTGCCAGCAGGCCCAGCGAGGTTCCGCTCGAGCAGTACTTC.

This chain links TRBV5-1 with TRBJ1-2; TRBD1 agrees at 8 bases. Germline V lookup: CDR1 SGHRS, CDR2 YFSETQ. The junction had 10 bases not matched to a gene; V was cut back by 5 bases and J by 1 base. The CDR3 has 16 amino acids. The CDR3 reads CASRSGTGAVNYGYTF. CDR3 in DNA: TGCGCCAGCAGGTCCGGGACAGGTGCTGTTAACTATGGCTACACCTTC.